The 9 T cell receptor beta chains presented below share a single source sample, sequenced in a study of blood T cell repertoires in COVID-19. Assay used: immunoSEQ multiplex PCR; TCRdb lists only in-frame clones, some missing. The table records approximately 290,000 clones, 85% to 90% of them present only once. The sample taken for sequencing was peripheral blood. These receptor sequences come from a man aged 30 to 39 with acute or convalescent COVID-19.

This chain joins TRBV18 and TRBJ1-1; TRBD1 matches 7 bases. Germline values: CDR1 KGHSH, CDR2 LQKENI. The CDR3 length is 15 residues. V was pared by 3 bases and J by 0 bases, with 4 bases of the junction left unmatched. CDR3 residues: CASSPTGTVNTEAFF. The CDR3 coding sequence is TGTGCCAGCTCACCGACAGGGACAGTGAACACTGAAGCTTTCTTT.

The chain couples TRBV6-2 or TRBV6-3 to TRBJ1-5, with 9 bases that match TRBD1. From germline, CDR1 is MNHEY and CDR2 SVGEGT. This CDR3 is 15 amino acids long. The V gene end was trimmed by 6 bases and the J gene end by 3 bases; junction bases not matched to a gene: 6. The CDR3 reads CASSPGTGNNQPQHF. The CDR3 nucleotides read TGTGCCAGCAGCCCTGGGACAGGGAACAATCAGCCCCAGCATTTT.

This rearrangement joins TRBV7-3 to TRBJ1-2, with 12 bases matching TRBD1. The CDR3 extends over 17 amino acids. The V and J ends lost 5 bases and 0 bases, in that order; junction bases with no gene match: 7. From germline, CDR1 is SGHTA and CDR2 FQGTGA. The chain's CDR3 is CASSKGQGAFTNYGYTF. The CDR3 DNA reads TGTGCCAGCAGCAAGGGACAGGGGGCCTTCACTAACTATGGCTACACCTTC. The full variable domain, in which reference TRBV7-3 and TRBJ1-2 provide the parts outside the CDR3, is GAGVSQTPSNKVTEKGKYVELRCDPISGHTALYWYRQSLGQGPEFLIYFQGTGAADDSGLPNDRFFAVRPEGSVSTLKIQRTERGDSAVYLCASSKGQGAFTNYGYTFGSGTRLTVV.

A word on this clone: A read error may account for a junction end that differs from germline. J is TRBJ2-2 and V is TRBV5-4, with TRBD1 identical over 8 bases. The CDR3 covers 16 residues. From germline, CDR1 is SGHNT and CDR2 YYREEE (reference sequence). The CDR3 coding sequence is TGTGCCAGCAGTTTGGGGACAGGAAGGAACACCGGGGAGCTGTTTTTT. Its translation is CASSLGTGRNTGELFF.

This chain uses TRBV18 with TRBJ2-1; maybe TRBD1 (5 bases). From germline, CDR1 is KGHSH and CDR2 LQKENI. The CDR3 loop spans 12 amino acids. V lost 2 bases and J 15 bases, leaving 14 bases between the germline ends. The CDR3 DNA sequence: TGTGCCAGCTCACCAGATGGTAGGGGCGCGTTCTTC. It translates to CASSPDGRGAFF.

As for this clone: Additional DNA sequences in this sample encode the identical CDR3. The J gene is TRBJ1-6, the V gene TRBV28, with 7 bases fitting TRBD1. V lost 5 bases to trimming and J lost 10 bases; unmatched junction nucleotides: 5. Germline CDR1 and CDR2: MDHEN and SYDVKM. The length of the CDR3 is 13 residues. The CDR3 region is CASSRDSNSPLHF. CDR3 sequence (DNA): TGTGCCAGCAGTCGGGACAGCAACTCACCCCTCCACTTT.

The V and J genes are TRBV7-9 and TRBJ2-1; 7 bases fit TRBD1. This CDR3 comprises 14 residues. The V segment lost 1 base and the J segment 5 bases; nucleotides outside the gene matches: 2. The germline CDR1 and CDR2 sequences are SEHNR and FQNEAQ (reference sequence). The CDR3 nucleotides are TGTGCCAGCAGCTTAGGGACAGGAAACAATGAGCAGTTCTTC. Translating gives CASSLGTGNNEQFF.

This chain uses TRBV5-8 with TRBJ2-7, with 11 bases matching TRBD1. Looked up from germline, CDR1 is SGHTS and CDR2 is YDEGEE. Unmatched junction bases numbered 11, after V lost 0 bases and J lost 9 bases. The CDR3 is 16 amino acids. The CDR3 protein is CASSLAGGQGGFWQYF. CDR3 sequence (DNA): TGTGCCAGCAGCTTGGCCGGGGGACAGGGGGGGTTTTGGCAGTACTTC.

As for this clone: Other nucleotide sequences from this sample produce the same CDR3. CDR3 sequence: CAWSVGGSQETQYF. The CDR3, as DNA: TGTGCCTGGAGTGTGGGTGGGAGCCAAGAGACCCAGTACTTC. The rearrangement joins TRBV30 to TRBJ2-5, with a tentative D call TRBD2 (5 bases). The CDR3 consists of 14 residues. With 0 bases removed from V and 1 base from J, the gap between germline ends came to 9 bases. Germline CDR1 and CDR2: GTSNPN and SVGIG (reference sequence). The full variable domain, with the rest looked up from reference TRBV30 and TRBJ2-5, is SQTIHQWPATLVQPVGSPLSLECTVEGTSNPNLYWYRQAAGRGLQLLFYSVGIGQISSEVPQNLSASRPQDRQFILSSKKLLLSDSGFYLCAWSVGGSQETQYFGPGTRLLVL.